This T cell receptor beta chain was observed in a study of shared clonotypes between healthy human individuals. Study information: The plates for each donor numbered three CD4 naive, three CD4 memory, two CD8 naive and one CD8 memory.

Clones were sequenced by immunoSEQ multiplex PCR, and TCRdb holds only the in-frame ones, with some missing. Of roughly 2,000,000 clones detected, about 94% appear once; the ten largest clones hold over 1.5%. Concerning this clone: The antigen is not known. One junction end disagrees with the germline gene, perhaps due to a read error. Other DNA sequences in the sample encode the same CDR3.

Whole-study findings and limits: Non-shared clonotypes were found to have lower generation probabilities than the clonotypes that were shared by all four of the sorted-subset donors.

There are 15 residues in the CDR3. Per the germline V gene, CDR1 is SGHVS and CDR2 is FNYEAQ. Terminally differentiated effector memory CD45RA+ cells were left out of the naive CD8 fraction, which was CD45RO-negative and positively selected for CCR7. The sequencing sample was made of naive CD8+ T cells from PBMCs. The source of this sequence is a man between 18 and 35 years old in good health. Some clones in this sample may be carry-over from other donors' samples. The chain recombines TRBV7-6 with TRBJ1-1, with 7 bases aligning to TRBD1. CDR3 protein: CASSLNRGMNTEAFF. For the CDR3, the DNA is TGTGCCAGCAGCTTAAACAGGGGTATGAACACTGAGGCTTTCTTT.